The clone carrying this T cell receptor (beta chain) was observed a handful of times. What it binds is not known. This specimen includes other DNA sequences encoding the same CDR3. The germline gives CDR1 KGHSH, CDR2 LQKENI. The CDR3 contains 11 residues. V was clipped by 2 bases and J by 5 bases, with 2 bases between them. Sequencing targeted expressed TCRB transcripts, as all isolated RNA had been reverse transcribed. Data came from immunoSEQ multiplex PCR; TCRdb stores just in-frame clones and leaves some out. The sample yields fewer than 550,000 clones, over 9.5% seen once. The entry originates in a study of beta chain features in type 1 diabetes. Study-wide context: Patients looked much like healthy donors when it came to age, gender and cell yields. Study-level results: Fewer junction insertions and more nucleotide deletions appeared in type 1 diabetes patients. A greater similarity of naive, central memory and Treg TCRB repertoires was seen among patients than among healthy donors.

Averaging approximately 120 mL, one heparinised blood draw was given by each donor. Sample: naive CD4+ T cells from blood. The rearrangement joins TRBV18 to TRBJ2-3; D is unresolved. The origin of this receptor is a woman aged 18-29 years in good health. The CDR3 DNA reads TGTGCCAGCTCACCAAAAGATACGCAGTATTTT. This codes for CASSPKDTQYF.